The T cell receptor beta chain described here comes from a study of PD-L1 blockade in urothelial cancer (dated by TCRdb to about 2017). Some background on the complete study: About 85% of the 29 patients were identified as males with urothelial cancer of bladder origin, and a prior smoking history was reported by 18 of 29 patients. Blood samples gave a median of about 130,000 T cells and 82,636 unique TCRs, with a median clonality of approximately 0.08. Patients had an ECOG performance status of 0 or 1 and had received between 0 and 3 prior chemotherapy regimens. An exploratory multi-omic analysis was conducted of the somatic, immune and clinical correlates of response to PD-L1 blockade with atezolizumab in urothelial cancer. Durable clinical benefit meant progression-free survival longer than 6 months, and TCR features were also tested against progression-free and overall survival. Twenty-nine patients had pretreatment blood TCR-seq, around 25 had at least one posttreatment blood collection, and around 25 had tumor TCR-seq. Pretreatment tumor samples, along with matched peripheral blood collected serially before and after atezolizumab treatment, underwent TCR sequencing. In the same patients who had TCR sequencing, pretreatment tumors also underwent whole exome sequencing and RNA sequencing. Durable clinical benefit was achieved by nine patients and was not achieved by 20 patients. Blood samples were analyzed at two time points: 3 weeks after treatment start (second dose) and 6 weeks after treatment start. Overall study results and their limits: A pretreatment peripheral blood TCR clonality below the median was linked to improved progression-free and overall survival. Because of the small sample size (n = 29) and the many exploratory analyses performed, the results are intended to be regarded as hypothesis-generating. Greater expansion of tumor-associated TCR clones in peripheral blood 3 weeks after the start of treatment was observed in patients with durable benefit (n ≈ 22, p = 0.022).

On this clone itself: Its antigen target is currently unknown. No qualities accompany the bases; no much larger clone lies one base away.

Each PCR received spiked-in synthetic TCR analog templates so that absolute template abundance could be estimated from read counts. The immunoSEQ assay used bias-controlled V and J gene primers to amplify TCRbeta CDR3 regions from genomic DNA. Rearranged TCRbeta segments were sequenced at approximately 20X coverage. The study's processing was this. Sequencing errors were corrected by clustering and CDR3s were annotated against IMGT to assign V, D and J genes. Only productive TCRbeta rearrangements were used in downstream analyses, excluding out-of-frame or stop-codon sequences. To compute clonality, Shannon entropy was normalized by the log of the number of unique productive sequences and then subtracted from one. Clones differing between time points or between blood and tumor were identified by Fisher's exact test with Benjamini-Hochberg correction at adjusted p below 0.01. TCRdb took over this immuneACCESS table, retaining in-frame rearrangements with V and J assigned. Such tables are incomplete; in checked studies, under half of the missing clones stem from an unresolved V gene, and the remainder is unexplained. That table is the source of V, J and clone size, and D and trimming were worked out from the DNA. This sample has tens of thousands of clones in its table, and about 88% of those were observed once. The biggest ten clones account for 25% of the sample.

Read against the paper, the sample's time point label means: pretreatment peripheral blood. The Qiagen DNeasy Blood extraction kit was used to purify genomic DNA from total PBMCs and tumor samples. PBMCs were collected pretreatment and during treatment, and were isolated and stored as previously described. The source is a donor at least 40 years old with urothelial cancer. The material sequenced was PBMCs, taken around atezolizumab (anti-PD-L1) treatment.

The nucleotide sequence is given as TGTGCCAGCAAAATAGCGGGCGGAGGGTACGAGCAGTACTTC. It specifies CASKIAGGGYEQYF. The rearrangement combines TRBV6-5 with TRBJ2-7, with 7 central nucleotides matching TRBD2. The CDR3 sequence holds 14 residues, the cysteine and phenylalanine included. Just CDR3 DNA is preserved here, 42 bases in frame from base 1. Unmatched junction bases come to 10, with V trimmed by 7 bases and J by 4 bases. For CDR1 and CDR2, the germline V gene lists MNHEY and SVGAGI.